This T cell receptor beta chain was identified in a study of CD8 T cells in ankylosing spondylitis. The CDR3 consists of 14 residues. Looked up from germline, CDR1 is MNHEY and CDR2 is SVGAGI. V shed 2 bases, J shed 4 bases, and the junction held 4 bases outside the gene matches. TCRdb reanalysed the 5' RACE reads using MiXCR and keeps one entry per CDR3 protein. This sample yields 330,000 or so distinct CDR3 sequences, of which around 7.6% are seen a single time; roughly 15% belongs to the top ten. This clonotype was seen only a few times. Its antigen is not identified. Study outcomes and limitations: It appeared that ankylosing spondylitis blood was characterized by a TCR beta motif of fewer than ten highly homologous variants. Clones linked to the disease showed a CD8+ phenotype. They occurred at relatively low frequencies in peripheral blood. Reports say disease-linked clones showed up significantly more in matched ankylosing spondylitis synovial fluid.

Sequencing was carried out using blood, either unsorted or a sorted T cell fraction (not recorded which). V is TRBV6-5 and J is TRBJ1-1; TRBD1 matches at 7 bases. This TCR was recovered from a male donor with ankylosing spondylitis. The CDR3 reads CASSYDRVGTEAFF. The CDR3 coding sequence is TGTGCCAGCAGTTACGACAGGGTGGGCACTGAAGCTTTCTTT.